This TCR beta chain was identified during a study of shared clonotypes between healthy human individuals. Overall study results and limits: Sorted-subset sequencing, rarefaction showed, was incomplete despite large depth. Around 5.4% of naive CD4 clonotypes were common to a few donors.

This clone was recorded once. The target antigen is unknown. Replicate PCRs run on sorted subsets employed around 200 ng DNA, 30,000 to 35,000 T cell genomes. Data came from immunoSEQ multiplex PCR; TCRdb stores just in-frame clones and leaves some out. The table has roughly 1,500,000 clones, 98% to 99% seen once. This clonotype was sampled from a man aged 25 to 45 in good health. Sequences were obtained from naive CD4+ T cells sorted from blood. The subset here: CD45RA+ positively selected.

The CDR3 here is CASSLGADQETQYF. As DNA, the CDR3 is TGTGCCAGCAGCTTGGGAGCGGACCAAGAGACCCAGTACTTC. The chain uses TRBV5-5 and TRBJ2-5, with a possible D match to TRBD2 (5 bases). Deletions cut 0 bases from V and 0 bases from J, with 6 bases between. Germline lookup yields CDR1 SGHKS and CDR2 YYEKEE (reference sequence). The CDR3 is 14 amino acids.